This T cell receptor beta chain was observed in a study of CD4+ T cells in melanoma. This clone was counted between two and nine times. The antigen remains undetermined. Study-wide results and limits: CD8+ T cell, macrophage and B cell function reportedly correlated with neoantigen-specific CD4+ T cells.

The V gene lost 4 bases and the J gene lost 7 bases, with 17 bases spanning the gap. This CDR3 has 15 amino acids. Looked up from germline, CDR1 is MDHEN and CDR2 is SYDVKM. Data came from immunoSEQ multiplex PCR; TCRdb stores just in-frame clones and leaves some out. The data show 200 to 250 clones, under 60% seen once. The chain recombines TRBV28 with TRBJ1-5; D gene unclear. The source of this sequence is a human donor with melanoma. CDR3 bases: TGTGCCAGCAGTTCCTCCCTATTTGGGGTCCAGCCCCAGCATTTT. This gives the protein CASSSSLFGVQPQHF.